These 2 T cell receptor beta chains were all obtained from the same sample, sequenced in a study of T cells in Graves' hyperthyroidism and ophthalmopathy. RNA transcripts yielded amplified TCR beta CDR3 regions. First-round RT-PCR of the TCR CDR3 relied on the HTBI primer set. TCRdb independently ran MiXCR on the multiplex PCR reads; one entry per CDR3 protein. Here the sample spans approximately 400,000 distinct CDR3 sequences, about 13% being singletons. Material: blood. Source of these receptors: a young man with Graves' hyperthyroidism that later progressed to Graves' ophthalmopathy.

This clonotype has a handful of counts. The chain employs TRBV19 and TRBJ1-1, with TRBD1 matching 7 bases. The germline V gene has CDR1 LNHDA and CDR2 SQIVND (reference sequence). CDR3 length: 14 amino acids. Trimming took 5 bases from V and 8 from J; bases not matched to a gene: 11. Here the CDR3 reads CASSPRDSGREAFF. CDR3 nucleotide sequence: TGTGCCAGTAGTCCCCGGGACAGTGGTCGCGAAGCTTTCTTT. The full variable domain, with the rest looked up from reference TRBV19 and TRBJ1-1, is DGGITQSPKYLFRKEGQNVTLSCEQNLNHDAMYWYRQDPGQGLRLIYYSQIVNDFQKGDIAEGYSVSREKKESFPLTVTSAQKNPTAFYLCASSPRDSGREAFFGQGTRLTVV.

With regard to this clonotype: Lacking the conserved final phenylalanine or tryptophan, this CDR3 likely reflects a read error. The chain combines TRBV11-2 with TRBJ2-5, with D unresolved. The CDR3 covers 11 residues. CDR1 is SGHAT and CDR2 is FQNNGV in the germline V gene. Trimming cost V 5 bases and J 2 bases, with 3 bases left between them. The CDR3 here is CASSLQETQYL. CDR3 in DNA: TGTGCCAGCAGCCTACAAGAGACCCAGTACCTC.